One and the same sample provided the 31 T cell receptor beta chains below, sequenced in a study of shared clonotypes between healthy human individuals. TCRdb keeps only in-frame clones here, not all; method: immunoSEQ multiplex PCR. The sample yields over a million clones, 70% to 80% seen once. Sample: memory CD4+ T cells from PBMCs. The subset denotes: CD45RA-negative fraction. These receptors were taken from a man aged 18 to 29 in good health. Some clones in this sample may be carry-over from other donors' samples.

The chain is built from TRBV2 and TRBJ2-7; 7 nucleotides agree with TRBD2. CDR1 is SNHLY, CDR2 FYNNEI, per germline. CDR3 length: 12 amino acids. V shed 5 bases and J 3 bases; nucleotides not matched to a gene: 1. CDR3 bases: TGTGCCAGCAGTAGGGAGGGCTACGAGCAGTACTTC. Protein sequence: CASSREGYEQYF.

The J gene is TRBJ1-1, the V gene TRBV29-1; 7 nucleotides match TRBD1. The CDR3 contains 14 residues. Germline V gene data show CDR1 as SQVTM and CDR2 as ANQGSEA. The V and J ends lost 3 bases and 5 bases, in that order; junction bases with no gene match: 9. The CDR3 coding sequence is TGCAGCGTTGATGAGGGGGCGGTAAGGACTGAAGCTTTCTTT. Its protein is CSVDEGAVRTEAFF.

The chain links TRBV30 to TRBJ1-2, with D unresolved. The CDR3 extends over 13 amino acids. Germline V gives CDR1 GTSNPN, CDR2 SVGIG (reference sequence). Trimming removed 0 bases from V and 5 bases from J, with 10 bases in between. The CDR3 protein is CAWSVGRIYGYTF. The DNA for the CDR3 is TGTGCCTGGAGTGTAGGGAGGATATATGGCTACACCTTC.

This clone was picked up many times. The junction differs from germline at one of its ends, possibly a read error. CDR3 protein: CASSLASGQSYYEQFF. For the CDR3, the DNA is TGTGCCAGCAGCTTAGCTTCGGGACAGTCCTACTATGAGCAGTTCTTC. The gene calls are TRBV7-2 and TRBJ2-1, with TRBD1 matching 7 bases. The CDR3 length is 16 residues. The germline gives CDR1 SGHTA, CDR2 FQGNSA.

V and J are TRBV6-1 and TRBJ2-7; 8 bases are a match to TRBD2. Germline CDR1 is MNHNS and CDR2 is SASEGT. Losses at the gene ends were 7 bases for V and 6 bases for J; bases not matched to a gene: 11. This CDR3 region has 14 residues. The CDR3 DNA reads as TGTGCCAGCACCTCGGGGGGGTCTGCAGTCGAGCAGTACTTC. Its translation is CASTSGGSAVEQYF.

CDR3 nucleotides: TGTGCCAGCATCGCTCCCGGACAGGGGGCCGTCGAGCAGTACTTC. It codes for CASIAPGQGAVEQYF. The chain has TRBV2 and TRBJ2-7; 11 nucleotides match TRBD1. Germline loops: CDR1 SNHLY, CDR2 FYNNEI. The trim removed 7 bases at V and 6 bases at J, leaving 11 bases unmatched. The CDR3 runs 15 residues.

J is TRBJ1-1 and V is TRBV7-9; 8 bases line up with TRBD1. Germline values: CDR1 SEHNR, CDR2 FQNEAQ (reference sequence). V shed 1 base and J 5 bases; nucleotides not matched to a gene: 6. The CDR3 spans 15 residues. CDR3 amino acids: CASSLETTGGTEAFF. The CDR3 region has the DNA TGTGCCAGCAGCTTAGAGACTACAGGGGGAACTGAAGCTTTCTTT.

J is TRBJ2-3 and V is TRBV9; 8 bases are a match to TRBD2. J gave up 5 bases and V 4 bases, and 9 bases lay outside the gene matches. This CDR3 contains 15 residues. Germline assignment: CDR1 SGDLS and CDR2 YYNGEE. CDR3 sequence reads: CASSPRGAGGDTQYF. The CDR3, as DNA: TGTGCCAGCAGCCCTAGAGGGGCGGGAGGAGATACGCAGTATTTT.

This clone was seen a few times. The chain couples TRBV2 to TRBJ1-5; 8 bases are shared with TRBD1. CDR3 length: 15 amino acids. The ends lost 6 bases at V and 5 bases at J; junction bases unmatched: 9. From germline, CDR1 is SNHLY and CDR2 FYNNEI. Here the CDR3 DNA reads TGTGCCAGCAGAGGACCCAGGACAGGGTATCAGCCCCAGCATTTT. Translated, it gives CASRGPRTGYQPQHF.

The chain uses TRBV29-1 and TRBJ2-7, with D tentatively TRBD1 or TRBD2 (5 bases each). V was shortened by 4 bases and J by 2 bases, with 9 bases between the two germline ends. Germline CDR1 SQVTM, CDR2 ANQGSEA. The CDR3 length is 12 residues. The CDR3 region is CSVGWGTYEQYF. The CDR3 DNA follows: TGCAGCGTTGGTTGGGGGACCTACGAGCAGTACTTC.

About this clone itself: One end of the junction fails to match germline, which may point to a read error. The chain carries TRBV5-4 and TRBJ2-5; maybe TRBD1 (6 bases). From germline, CDR1 is SGHNT and CDR2 YYREEE (reference sequence). The CDR3 is made up of 12 amino acids. CDR3 DNA sequence: TGTGCCAGCAGCTTGGGTGGGGGCGTACTGAACTTC. Its translation is CASSLGGGVLNF.

In regard to this clone: Possible read error: a much larger clone is one base away. This sample also contains other DNA sequences that code for the same CDR3. V usage is TRBV28 and J usage is TRBJ2-1; D uncertain. The length of the CDR3 is 12 residues. Germline V gene lookup returns CDR1 MDHEN and CDR2 SYDVKM. V was pared by 0 bases and J by 7 bases, with 4 bases between. The CDR3 DNA reads TGTGCCAGCAGTTTATGGGGGAATGAGCAGTTCTTC. Its protein product is CASSLWGNEQFF.

The rearrangement uses TRBV29-1 and TRBJ2-2; TRBD1 aligns across 11 bases. V lost 3 bases and J lost 4; bases outside the gene matches: 7. CDR1 SQVTM and CDR2 ANQGSEA come from the germline V gene. This CDR3 has 16 amino acids. The CDR3 DNA sequence: TGCAGCGTTGAGTGGCCGGGGACAGGGGGCACCGGGGAGCTGTTTTTT. Translated, it gives CSVEWPGTGGTGELFF.

The rearrangement links TRBV7-3 to TRBJ1-2; perhaps TRBD1 as D (5 bases). This CDR3 has 11 amino acids. Germline values: CDR1 SGHTA, CDR2 FQGTGA. Deletions cut 4 bases from V and 14 bases from J, with 14 bases between. The CDR3 bases are TGTGCCAGCAGCTCCCCCAGCAGGGTGACCTTC. Residues: CASSSPSRVTF. The variable domain in full, with the rest retrieved from reference TRBV7-3 and TRBJ1-2, is GAGVSQTPSNKVTEKGKYVELRCDPISGHTALYWYRQSLGQGPEFLIYFQGTGAADDSGLPNDRFFAVRPEGSVSTLKIQRTERGDSAVYLCASSSPSRVTFGSGTRLTVV.

This clone came up once. This chain links TRBV28 with TRBJ2-1, with 10 bases lining up with TRBD2. After removal of 5 bases from V and 0 bases from J, the junction contained 7 bases not matched to a gene. CDR1 is MDHEN and CDR2 is SYDVKM in the germline V gene. The CDR3 has 17 residues. For the CDR3, the DNA is TGTGCCAGCAGTCCTAGGACTAGCGGCAGCTCCTACAATGAGCAGTTCTTC. Residues: CASSPRTSGSSYNEQFF.

Concerning this clone itself: This may be a read error, as it is one base from a much larger clone. The chain employs TRBV7-3 and TRBJ2-5, with 12 bases aligning to TRBD2. V lost 4 bases to trimming and J lost 4 bases; unmatched junction nucleotides: 1. The germline CDR1 and CDR2 sequences are SGHTA and FQGTGA. The CDR3 totals 14 residues. In DNA form, the CDR3 reads TGTGCCAGCAGCTCGGGACTAGCGGGAGAGACCCAGTACTTC. As protein: CASSSGLAGETQYF. Supplemented by reference TRBV7-3 and TRBJ2-5, the full variable domain reads GAGVSQTPSNKVTEKGKYVELRCDPISGHTALYWYRQSLGQGPEFLIYFQGTGAADDSGLPNDRFFAVRPEGSVSTLKIQRTERGDSAVYLCASSSGLAGETQYFGPGTRLLVL.

The chain employs TRBV5-6 and TRBJ1-1; 8 nucleotides align to TRBD1. The CDR3 runs to 17 residues. Trimming at V came to 4 bases and at J to 1 base, leaving 12 bases not matched to a gene. Per the germline V gene, CDR1 is SGHDT and CDR2 is YYEEEE. The CDR3 is CASSLNPNRGGNTEAFF. In DNA form, the CDR3 reads TGTGCCAGCAGCCTCAACCCAAACAGGGGGGGGAACACTGAAGCTTTCTTT.

The rearrangement joins TRBV7-7 to TRBJ1-1, with 8 positions matching TRBD1. CDR1 SSHAT and CDR2 FNYEAQ come from the germline V gene (reference sequence). This CDR3 has 13 residues. With V trimmed by 4 bases and J by 3 bases, 1 base remained unmatched. The CDR3 reads CASSSDRDTEAFF. The CDR3, as DNA: TGTGCCAGCAGCTCGGACAGGGACACTGAAGCTTTCTTT.

This chain uses TRBV4-1 with TRBJ1-3; D ambiguous. The CDR3 contains 15 residues. Germline CDR1 MGHRA, CDR2 YSYEKL. Trimming pared 1 base from V and 3 bases from J, leaving 10 bases between. The CDR3 loop is CASSQGAEFGNTIYF. The DNA of the CDR3 is TGCGCCAGCAGCCAAGGTGCGGAATTTGGAAACACCATATATTTT.

In its sample, this clone was seen a few times. The J gene is TRBJ1-5, the V gene TRBV19; tentatively, D is TRBD1 (6 bases). Trimming took off 3 bases at V and 3 bases at J, with 12 bases between the two ends. The V gene's germline CDR1 is LNHDA and CDR2 SQIVND (reference sequence). This CDR3 is built from 15 residues. The CDR3 region has the DNA TGTGCCAGTAGTATTGGGTCAGGGGTCAATCAGCCCCAGCATTTT. Its translation is CASSIGSGVNQPQHF.

The J gene is TRBJ1-4, the V gene TRBV27; D is possibly TRBD1 (5 bases). Trimming cost V 7 bases and J 2 bases, with 17 bases left between them. The CDR3 is made up of 16 amino acids. Germline V CDR1 and CDR2: MNHEY, SMNVEV (reference sequence). This CDR3 reads CASTSRDAGTNEKLFF. Here the CDR3 DNA reads TGTGCCAGCACCTCCCGGGACGCCGGGACTAATGAAAAACTGTTTTTT. Drawing the rest from reference TRBV27 and TRBJ1-4, the complete variable domain is EAQVTQNPRYLITVTGKKLTVTCSQNMNHEYMSWYRQDPGLGLRQIYYSMNVEVTDKGDVPEGYKVSRKEKRNFPLILESPSPNQTSLYFCASTSRDAGTNEKLFFGSGTQLSVL.

The chain uses TRBV6-1 and TRBJ2-7; 9 bases agree with TRBD1. The germline V gene has CDR1 MNHNS and CDR2 SASEGT. The ends lost 8 bases at V and 5 bases at J; junction bases unmatched: 4. The CDR3 sequence is 12 residues long. The CDR3 loop reads CASLTGGNEQYF. In nucleotides, the CDR3 is TGTGCCAGCCTGACAGGGGGGAACGAGCAGTACTTC.

The table lists this clone with a few counts. J is TRBJ1-2 and V is TRBV2; 7 bases agree with TRBD1. This CDR3 region has 14 residues. With 4 bases clipped from V and 7 bases from J, the junction kept 9 bases outside the gene matches. Germline CDR1 is SNHLY and CDR2 is FYNNEI. The CDR3: CASSVGRQGGGYTF. The CDR3 DNA is TGTGCCAGCAGTGTCGGAAGACAGGGAGGTGGCTACACCTTC.

This chain links TRBV18 with TRBJ2-5; D is unclear. Between the trimmed V and J ends, which lost 3 bases and 5 bases, there was a span of 10 bases. The germline V gene encodes CDR1 KGHSH and CDR2 LQKENI. CDR3 size: 13 residues. The CDR3 reads CASSPVDVETQYF. CDR3 DNA: TGTGCCAGCTCACCCGTGGACGTGGAGACCCAGTACTTC.

This clone is a singleton in its sample. V usage is TRBV11-2 and J usage is TRBJ2-3; D might be TRBD2 (6 bases). Looked up from germline, CDR1 is SGHAT and CDR2 is FQNNGV. Trimming took 5 bases from V and 4 from J, leaving 16 bases between them. The CDR3 has 15 residues. The CDR3 sequence: CASSTPTRSADTQYF. For the CDR3, the DNA is TGTGCCAGCAGCACCCCGACTAGATCGGCAGATACGCAGTATTTT.

This clone appeared once. This chain links TRBV2 with TRBJ2-5; maybe TRBD1 (6 bases). The CDR3 has 14 residues. Germline-derived CDR1 and CDR2 are SNHLY and FYNNEI. Trimming removed 5 bases from V and 4 bases from J, with 14 bases in between. The CDR3 loop is CASSLGQLGETQYF. The DNA of the CDR3 is TGTGCCAGCAGTCTTGGACAGTTGGGAGAGACCCAGTACTTC.

The chain links TRBV2 to TRBJ2-5; 7 nucleotides match TRBD2. V lost 2 bases, J lost 5 bases, and 5 bases stayed unmatched. Germline CDR1 reads SNHLY; CDR2 reads FYNNEI. This CDR3 region has 14 residues. DNA for the CDR3: TGTGCCAGCAGTGAATTTTTCGGGGGGGAGACCCAGTACTTC. Amino acid sequence: CASSEFFGGETQYF.

The V gene is TRBV4-1, the J gene TRBJ1-5; 11 positions agree with TRBD1. CDR3 length equals 17 residues. The germline V gene encodes CDR1 MGHRA and CDR2 YSYEKL. The V and J ends lost 0 bases and 7 bases, in that order; junction bases with no gene match: 8. In DNA form, the CDR3 reads TGCGCCAGCAGCCAAGATCCCTCGGGACAGGGGGGGCAGCCCCAGCATTTT. Its protein is CASSQDPSGQGGQPQHF.

The V gene is TRBV27, the J gene TRBJ2-2; no definite D call. There are 10 residues in the CDR3. Trimming stripped 7 bases from V and 7 bases from J, with 4 bases between. CDR1 and CDR2 from the germline V gene are MNHEY and SMNVEV (reference sequence). The CDR3 reads CASTGGELFF. CDR3 sequence (DNA): TGTGCCAGCACAGGCGGGGAGCTGTTTTTT.

This clone was seen a single time. This chain uses TRBV30 with TRBJ2-3; 8 bases are shared with TRBD1. In germline, CDR1 is GTSNPN, CDR2 SVGIG (reference sequence). Trimming removed 7 bases from V and 2 bases from J; junction bases left unmatched: 5. The CDR3 has 13 residues. In DNA form, the CDR3 reads TGTGCCTCTCGGGACAGGATCACAGATACGCAGTATTTT. It codes for CASRDRITDTQYF. The complete variable domain, with remaining parts taken from reference TRBV30 and TRBJ2-3, reads SQTIHQWPATLVQPVGSPLSLECTVEGTSNPNLYWYRQAAGRGLQLLFYSVGIGQISSEVPQNLSASRPQDRQFILSSKKLLLSDSGFYLCASRDRITDTQYFGPGTRLTVL.

The table lists this clone with a few counts. The genes are TRBV7-3 and TRBJ1-5, with TRBD1 matching 7 bases. The CDR3 has 16 amino acids. V lost 4 bases to trimming and J lost 2 bases; unmatched junction nucleotides: 8. CDR1 is SGHTA, CDR2 FQGTGA, per germline. The CDR3 bases are TGTGCCAGCAGCTGCCCCCAGGGGGTGTGCAATCAGCCCCAGCATTTT. Protein sequence: CASSCPQGVCNQPQHF. Full variable domain (rest looked up from reference TRBV7-3 and TRBJ1-5): GAGVSQTPSNKVTEKGKYVELRCDPISGHTALYWYRQSLGQGPEFLIYFQGTGAADDSGLPNDRFFAVRPEGSVSTLKIQRTERGDSAVYLCASSCPQGVCNQPQHFGDGTRLSIL.